This T cell receptor (beta chain) was sequenced for a study of molecular identifiers for immune sequencing clone quantification. Whole-study results and caveats: In naive cells, under 1% of molecules belonged to clones above 20 RNA copies, against over 99% in effector cells.

TCRdb redid the calling of the PCR reads with MiXCR, one entry per CDR3 protein. The sample lists 400,000 to 600,000 distinct CDR3 sequences, about a fifth occurring once. Sequencing libraries of naive CD8 cells derived from approximately 20,000 to 980,000 sorted cells with 10%, 30% or 50% RNA. This CDR3 contains 12 residues. V was shortened by 5 bases and J by 9 bases, with 11 bases between the two germline ends. Germline loops: CDR1 SEHNR, CDR2 FQNEAQ (reference sequence). This clonotype was found once. Its target is not known. This CDR3 fails to terminate in the conserved phenylalanine or tryptophan, so it likely reflects a read error.

The chain carries TRBV7-9 and TRBJ2-1, with D maybe TRBD1 (5 bases). Sample: naive CD8+ T cells from blood, with Jurkat cell RNA spiked in. This sample's subset: FACS-sorted CD8+CD4-CCR7+CD45RA+ naive T cells. The receptor was isolated from a human donor in good health. Some libraries in this study had Jurkat cell RNA spiked in. The CDR3 nucleotides read TGTGCCAGCAGCCAAATGACAGCTGAGCAGTTCTCC. It codes for CASSQMTAEQFS.